What follows are 16 T cell receptor beta chains derived from one specimen sequenced in a study of neoadjuvant nivolumab and ipilimumab in lung cancer. Assay: immunoSEQ multiplex PCR; the TCRdb copy retains only in-frame clones and omits some. Of some 37,000 clones listed, approximately 89% were seen once; the top ten hold roughly 3.4%. The sample consisted of peripheral blood, taken before neoadjuvant nivolumab, alone or with ipilimumab. Receptors were obtained from an adult with non-small cell lung cancer.

The chain links TRBV30 to TRBJ2-7; D unresolved. The CDR3 has 13 amino acids. V was shortened by 0 bases and J by 6 bases, with 12 bases between the two germline ends. CDR1 is GTSNPN, CDR2 SVGIG, per germline (reference sequence). CDR3 protein: CAWSVTHGSEQYF. CDR3 bases: TGTGCCTGGAGTGTAACCCATGGGTCCGAGCAGTACTTC.

V is TRBV11-2 and J is TRBJ2-7; a possible D gene is TRBD2 (7 bases). Germline CDR1 reads SGHAT; CDR2 reads FQNNGV. V lost 6 bases and J lost 0, with 12 bases in between. CDR3 length equals 14 residues. CDR3 DNA: TGTGCCAGCAGTCAAGGGGGGGACTCCTACGAGCAGTACTTC. It codes for CASSQGGDSYEQYF.

The J gene is TRBJ2-7, the V gene TRBV20-1, with D hard to call. Germline V CDR1 and CDR2: DFQATT, SNEGSKA (reference sequence). V was cut by 6 bases and J by 0 bases, with 6 bases left in between. CDR3 length: 11 amino acids. This CDR3 is CSALSSYEQYF. The CDR3 DNA sequence: TGCAGTGCCTTAAGCTCCTACGAGCAGTACTTC.

The chain has TRBV6-6 and TRBJ2-7; 10 nucleotides line up with TRBD2. The CDR3 sequence is 15 residues long. Germline CDR1 and CDR2: MNHNY and SVGAGI (reference sequence). Trimming took 7 bases from V and 6 from J; bases not matched to a gene: 12. In DNA form, the CDR3 reads TGTGCCAGCACCAGCGTTGGGACTAGCGTGTCCGAGCAGTACTTC. This sequence encodes CASTSVGTSVSEQYF.

The chain couples TRBV7-2 to TRBJ2-2, with 11 bases aligning to TRBD2. In germline, CDR1 is SGHTA, CDR2 FQGNSA. Trimming took 5 bases from V and 6 from J; bases not matched to a gene: 17. The CDR3 has 19 residues. The CDR3 DNA reads as TGTGCCAGCAGCCAACAACACAGAAGACTAGCGGGAAAGGCCGGGGAGCTGTTTTTT. This encodes CASSQQHRRLAGKAGELFF.

This chain connects TRBV9 to TRBJ2-3, with D unresolved. Germline V lookup: CDR1 SGDLS, CDR2 YYNGEE. Trimming shortened V by 0 bases and J by 1 base, and 12 bases separated the two germline ends. The CDR3 has 16 amino acids. CDR3 region: CASSVVRAEGTDTQYF. Here the CDR3 DNA reads TGTGCCAGCAGCGTAGTAAGGGCTGAGGGCACAGATACGCAGTATTTT.

The chain links TRBV7-8 to TRBJ1-4; D is unresolved. The germline V and J ends were trimmed by 1 base and 8 bases, with 11 bases remaining between them. Germline CDR1 is SGHVS and CDR2 is FQNEAQ. This CDR3 comprises 14 residues. CDR3 sequence (DNA): TGTGCCAGCAGCTTAGAGTCGAGGGAGGAAAAACTGTTTTTT. Residues: CASSLESREEKLFF.

The rearrangement joins TRBV5-1 to TRBJ2-1; unclear D gene. Germline CDR1 is SGHRS and CDR2 is YFSETQ. The CDR3 spans 15 residues. Deletions cut 0 bases from V and 0 bases from J, with 7 bases between. The CDR3 spells CASSLAGYSYNEQFF. In DNA, the CDR3 is TGCGCCAGCAGCTTGGCCGGGTACTCCTACAATGAGCAGTTCTTC. The whole variable domain, remainder taken from reference TRBV5-1 and TRBJ2-1, is KAGVTQTPRYLIKTRGQQVTLSCSPISGHRSVSWYQQTPGQGLQFLFEYFSETQRNKGNFPGRFSGRQFSNSRSEMNVSTLELGDSALYLCASSLAGYSYNEQFFGPGTRLTVL.

V usage is TRBV6-4 and J usage is TRBJ2-1, with D unclear. Trimming took 0 bases from V and 7 from J, leaving 10 bases between them. Germline CDR1 reads MRHNA; CDR2 reads SNTAGT. The CDR3 spans 14 residues. This CDR3 is CASSDSIEKNEQFF. The CDR3 coding sequence is TGTGCCAGCAGTGACTCAATAGAGAAGAATGAGCAGTTCTTC.

The gene calls are TRBV7-2 and TRBJ2-2, with a possible D match to TRBD2 (6 bases). V was pared by 1 base and J by 15 bases, with 21 bases between. Germline values: CDR1 SGHTA, CDR2 FQGNSA. The CDR3 consists of 15 residues. The CDR3 DNA is TGTGCCAGCAGCTTAGTTGCGGGACCAACTCGTGGCGTGTTTTTT. As protein: CASSLVAGPTRGVFF.

V and J are TRBV11-2 and TRBJ2-1; D gene ambiguous. The ends were cut back, 1 base at V and 10 bases at J, with 2 bases in the middle. The CDR3 is 10 amino acids. Per germline, CDR1 SGHAT and CDR2 FQNNGV. The CDR3 loop is CASSLAEQFF. In DNA form, the CDR3 reads TGTGCCAGCAGCTTAGCGGAGCAGTTCTTC.

This clone was counted a few times. V usage is TRBV19 and J usage is TRBJ2-5, with D perhaps being TRBD1 or TRBD2 (5 bases each). Per the germline V gene, CDR1 is LNHDA and CDR2 is SQIVND (reference sequence). V shed 6 bases and J shed 6 bases, with 17 bases lying between them. The CDR3 consists of 14 residues. The CDR3 protein is CASSPGQAGQTQYF. Here the CDR3 DNA reads TGTGCCAGTAGCCCGGGGCAGGCAGGGCAGACCCAGTACTTC.

The chain uses TRBV7-2 and TRBJ2-3; 7 bases are shared with TRBD2. The CDR3 length is 15 residues. Per the germline V gene, CDR1 is SGHTA and CDR2 is FQGNSA. The J segment lost 0 bases and the V segment lost 0 bases, leaving 0 bases of the junction unmatched. The CDR3 DNA sequence: TGTGCCAGCAGCTTAGCGGGACTAAGCACAGATACGCAGTATTTT. Its translation is CASSLAGLSTDTQYF. Supplemented by reference TRBV7-2 and TRBJ2-3, the full variable domain reads GAGVSQSPSNKVTEKGKDVELRCDPISGHTALYWYRQSLGQGLEFLIYFQGNSAPDKSGLPSDRFSAERTGGSVSTLTIQRTQQEDSAVYLCASSLAGLSTDTQYFGPGTRLTVL.

The chain recombines TRBV6-5 with TRBJ2-7, with TRBD1 identical over 7 bases. The CDR3 loop spans 14 amino acids. Germline lookup yields CDR1 MNHEY and CDR2 SVGAGI. Trimming took 2 bases from V and 2 from J; bases not matched to a gene: 3. The chain's CDR3 is CASSYGTGAYEQYF. The CDR3, as DNA: TGTGCCAGCAGTTACGGCACAGGGGCCTACGAGCAGTACTTC.

The chain links TRBV11-2 to TRBJ2-1; possible D gene TRBD1, 7 bases. The CDR3 runs 16 residues. The germline gives CDR1 SGHAT, CDR2 FQNNGV. V gave up 5 bases and J gave up 4 bases, with 18 bases separating them. CDR3 bases: TGTGCCAGCAGCCCCCCAGGGGGTAGCGGATACAATGAGCAGTTCTTC. Translating gives CASSPPGGSGYNEQFF.

This clone appeared once. J is TRBJ2-1 and V is TRBV27; D perhaps matches TRBD1 (6 bases). This CDR3 region has 13 residues. Trimming pared 2 bases from V and 7 bases from J, leaving 9 bases between. Per the germline V gene, CDR1 is MNHEY and CDR2 is SMNVEV (reference sequence). The CDR3: CASSLGQGNEQFF. For the CDR3, the DNA is TGTGCCAGCAGTTTAGGGCAGGGGAATGAGCAGTTCTTC.